One sample yielded the 5 T cell receptor beta chains listed below, sequenced in a study of control samples from healthy donors and cancer patients. TCRdb's table, derived via immunoSEQ multiplex PCR, lists solely in-frame clones and lacks some. The sample records about 130,000 clones, about 93% being singletons. Sequencing input: blood. These receptors came from a man aged 18 to 30 in good health.

This chain joins TRBV7-8 and TRBJ2-7; 12 bases align to TRBD2. The V gene's germline CDR1 is SGHVS and CDR2 FQNEAQ. With V trimmed by 1 base and J by 5 bases, 9 bases remained unmatched. This CDR3 is built from 17 residues. The CDR3 sequence is CASSLGLTSGRTDEQYV. CDR3 nucleotides: TGTGCCAGCAGCTTAGGCTTGACTAGCGGGAGAACTGACGAGCAGTACGTC.

The chain employs TRBV5-1 and TRBJ2-1; TRBD2 aligns across 11 bases. After removal of 4 bases from V and 4 bases from J, the junction contained 4 bases not matched to a gene. Germline V gene lookup returns CDR1 SGHRS and CDR2 YFSETQ. The CDR3 spans 15 residues. The DNA of the CDR3 is TGCGCCAGCAGCCCGGGACTAGCGGAATACAATGAGCAGTTCTTC. It encodes CASSPGLAEYNEQFF.

The CDR3, as DNA: TGTGCCAGCAGACCAGGGACAGGAGGCAATCAGCCCCAGCATTTT. This sequence encodes CASRPGTGGNQPQHF. The chain recombines TRBV28 with TRBJ1-5; the match to TRBD1 covers 8 bases. The V segment lost 6 bases and the J segment 2 bases; nucleotides outside the gene matches: 6. Germline CDR1 reads MDHEN; CDR2 reads SYDVKM. The length of the CDR3 is 15 residues.

The rearrangement uses TRBV6-5 and TRBJ1-3; D uncertain. Trimming cost V 8 bases and J 1 base, with 12 bases left between them. The CDR3 totals 14 residues. CDR1 is MNHEY and CDR2 is SVGAGI in the germline V gene. Here the CDR3 reads CASGRLGSGNTIYF. The DNA of the CDR3 is TGTGCCAGCGGGCGGTTAGGTTCTGGAAACACCATATATTTT.

The chain uses TRBV5-4 and TRBJ2-5; possible D gene TRBD2, 6 bases. Germline CDR1 reads SGHNT; CDR2 reads YYREEE (reference sequence). The CDR3 contains 15 residues. Trimming took 0 bases from V and 2 from J, leaving 11 bases between them. The DNA for the CDR3 is TGTGCCAGCAGCTTGGGGGGGGAAGGGCAAGAGACCCAGTACTTC. It translates to CASSLGGEGQETQYF. The entire variable domain, with the rest obtained from reference TRBV5-4 and TRBJ2-5, is as follows: ETGVTQSPTHLIKTRGQQVTLRCSSQSGHNTVSWYQQALGQGPQFIFQYYREEENGRGNFPPRFSGLQFPNYSSELNVNALELDDSALYLCASSLGGEGQETQYFGPGTRLLVL.